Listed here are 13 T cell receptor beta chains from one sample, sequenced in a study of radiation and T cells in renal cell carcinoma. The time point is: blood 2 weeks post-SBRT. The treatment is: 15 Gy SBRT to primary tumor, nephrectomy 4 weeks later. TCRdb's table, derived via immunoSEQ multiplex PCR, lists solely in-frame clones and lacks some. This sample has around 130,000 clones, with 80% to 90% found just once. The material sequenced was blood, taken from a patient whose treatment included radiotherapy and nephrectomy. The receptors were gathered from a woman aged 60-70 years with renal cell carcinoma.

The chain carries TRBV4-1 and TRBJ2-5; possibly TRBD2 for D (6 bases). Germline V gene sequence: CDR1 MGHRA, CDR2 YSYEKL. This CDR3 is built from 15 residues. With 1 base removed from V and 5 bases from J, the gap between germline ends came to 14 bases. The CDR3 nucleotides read TGCGCCAGCAGCCAAGGCTTACGGGGGAAGGAGACCCAGTACTTC. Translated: CASSQGLRGKETQYF.

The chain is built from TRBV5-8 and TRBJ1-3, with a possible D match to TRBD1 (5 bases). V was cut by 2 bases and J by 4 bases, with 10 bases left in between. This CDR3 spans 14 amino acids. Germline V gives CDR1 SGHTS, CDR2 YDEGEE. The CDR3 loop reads CASSFSGAGNTIYF. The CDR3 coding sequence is TGTGCCAGCAGCTTCAGCGGGGCCGGAAACACCATATATTTT.

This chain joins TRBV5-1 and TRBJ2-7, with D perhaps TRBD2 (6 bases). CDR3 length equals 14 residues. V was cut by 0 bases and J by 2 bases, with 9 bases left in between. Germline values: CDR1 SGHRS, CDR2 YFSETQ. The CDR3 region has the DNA TGCGCCAGCAGCTTGGTAGCGGACCCCTACGAGCAGTACTTC. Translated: CASSLVADPYEQYF.

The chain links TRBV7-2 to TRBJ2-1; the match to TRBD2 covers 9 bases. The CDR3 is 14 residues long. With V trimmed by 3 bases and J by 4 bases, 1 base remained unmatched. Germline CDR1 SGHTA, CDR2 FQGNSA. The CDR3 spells CASSFSGRYNEQFF. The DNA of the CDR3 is TGTGCCAGCAGCTTTAGCGGGAGATACAATGAGCAGTTCTTC.

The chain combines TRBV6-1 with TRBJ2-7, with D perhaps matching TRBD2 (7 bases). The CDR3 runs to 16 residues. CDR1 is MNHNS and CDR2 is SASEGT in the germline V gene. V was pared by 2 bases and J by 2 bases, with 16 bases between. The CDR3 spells CASSEWAGATTYEQYF. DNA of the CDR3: TGTGCCAGCAGTGAATGGGCGGGGGCGACGACCTACGAGCAGTACTTC.

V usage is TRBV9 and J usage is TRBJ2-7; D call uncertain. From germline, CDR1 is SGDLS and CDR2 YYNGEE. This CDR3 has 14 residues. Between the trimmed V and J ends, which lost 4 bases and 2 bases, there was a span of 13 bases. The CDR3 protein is CASSPQDGAYEQYF. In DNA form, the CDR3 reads TGTGCCAGCAGCCCCCAAGACGGAGCCTACGAGCAGTACTTC.

CDR3 amino acids: CASSYGSGGAYEQYF. Written as DNA, the CDR3 is TGTGCCAGCAGTTACGGTAGCGGGGGGGCCTACGAGCAGTACTTC. The chain links TRBV6-5 to TRBJ2-7, with TRBD2 matching over 11 bases. The germline gives CDR1 MNHEY, CDR2 SVGAGI. The CDR3 has 15 residues. V gave up 2 bases and J gave up 2 bases; unmatched junction bases: 2.

CDR3 sequence: CASSFTAGGGNEQYF. In DNA, the CDR3 is TGTGCCAGCAGTTTTACGGCAGGGGGAGGAAACGAGCAGTACTTC. The chain is built from TRBV28 and TRBJ2-7, with D possibly TRBD1 on 7 matching bases. The CDR3 has 15 residues. V gave up 3 bases and J gave up 5 bases, with 17 bases separating them. In germline, CDR1 is MDHEN, CDR2 SYDVKM. The full variable domain, with the rest looked up from reference TRBV28 and TRBJ2-7, is DVKVTQSSRYLVKRTGEKVFLECVQDMDHENMFWYRQDPGLGLRLIYFSYDVKMKEKGDIPEGYSVSREKKERFSLILESASTNQTSMYLCASSFTAGGGNEQYFGPGTRLTVT.

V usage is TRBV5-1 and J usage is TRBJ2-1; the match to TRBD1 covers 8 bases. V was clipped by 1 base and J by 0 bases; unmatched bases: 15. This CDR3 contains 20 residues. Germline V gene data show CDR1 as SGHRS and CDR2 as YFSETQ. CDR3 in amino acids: CASSLRGSTGGRSSYNEQFF. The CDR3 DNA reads TGCGCCAGCAGCTTGAGAGGTTCCACAGGGGGGCGAAGCTCCTACAATGAGCAGTTCTTC. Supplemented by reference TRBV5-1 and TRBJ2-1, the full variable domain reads KAGVTQTPRYLIKTRGQQVTLSCSPISGHRSVSWYQQTPGQGLQFLFEYFSETQRNKGNFPGRFSGRQFSNSRSEMNVSTLELGDSALYLCASSLRGSTGGRSSYNEQFFGPGTRLTVL.

Here the CDR3 DNA reads TGTGCCAGCAGCGCCCCGAGCGGGGGGGCCCAGGACATTCAGTACTTC. Residues: CASSAPSGGAQDIQYF. The chain uses TRBV9 and TRBJ2-4, with 10 bases aligning to TRBD2. V was pared by 3 bases and J by 8 bases, with 11 bases of the junction left unmatched. Germline V gene sequence: CDR1 SGDLS, CDR2 YYNGEE. The CDR3 covers 16 residues.

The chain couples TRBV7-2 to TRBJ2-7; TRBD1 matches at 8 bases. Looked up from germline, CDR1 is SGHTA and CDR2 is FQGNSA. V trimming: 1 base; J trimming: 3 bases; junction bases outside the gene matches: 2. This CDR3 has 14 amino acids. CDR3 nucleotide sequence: TGTGCCAGCAGCTTAGGGACAGGGTACTACGAGCAGTACTTC. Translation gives CASSLGTGYYEQYF. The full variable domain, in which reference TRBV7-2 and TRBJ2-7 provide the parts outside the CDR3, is GAGVSQSPSNKVTEKGKDVELRCDPISGHTALYWYRQSLGQGLEFLIYFQGNSAPDKSGLPSDRFSAERTGGSVSTLTIQRTQQEDSAVYLCASSLGTGYYEQYFGPGTRLTVT.

CDR3 amino acids: CASSLRTGLETQYF. Here the CDR3 DNA reads TGTGCCAGCAGTTTACGGACAGGACTGGAGACCCAGTACTTC. The chain is built from TRBV28 and TRBJ2-5, with 7 bases fitting TRBD1. The ends lost 2 bases at V and 5 bases at J; junction bases unmatched: 5. The CDR3 runs to 14 residues. The germline V gene has CDR1 MDHEN and CDR2 SYDVKM.

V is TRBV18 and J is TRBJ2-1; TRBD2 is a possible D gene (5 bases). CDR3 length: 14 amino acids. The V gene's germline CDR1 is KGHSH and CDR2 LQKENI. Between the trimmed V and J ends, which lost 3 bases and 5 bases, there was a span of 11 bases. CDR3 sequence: CASSPSGGDNEQFF. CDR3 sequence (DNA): TGTGCCAGCTCACCCAGTGGAGGAGACAATGAGCAGTTCTTC.